One T cell receptor beta chain is described in this entry. The antigen remains undetermined. Sequenced material consisted of expressed TCRB transcripts (all of the isolated RNA was reverse transcribed). This table comes from immunoSEQ multiplex PCR, and its TCRdb copy is limited to in-frame clones, with some not included. The profile covers 200,000 to 300,000 clones, with 27% appearing a single time and around 4% taken by the ten largest. V lost 6 bases, J lost 2 bases, and 3 bases stayed unmatched. This CDR3 contains 15 residues. Germline values: CDR1 WSHSY, CDR2 SAAADI. This specimen comes from a study of beta chain features in type 1 diabetes. Whole-study context: Age, gender and cell yields were similar between patients and healthy donors.

Blood was drawn once from each donor into heparinised tubes. The draws averaged about 0.11 L. General study findings and limits: Shorter templates might be favored by PCR, and equally so in patients and in controls. Among patients with Type 1 diabetes, TCRB CDR3s were moderately but significantly shorter in every one of the four CD4+ subsets.

This receptor was taken from a young man in good health. The V gene is TRBV10-2, the J gene TRBJ2-1, with 11 bases lining up with TRBD2. The sample taken for sequencing was central memory CD4+ T cells from blood. CDR3 region: CASRIAGGAYNEQFF. As DNA, the CDR3 is TGCGCCAGCAGAATAGCGGGGGGGGCCTACAATGAGCAGTTCTTC.